Below, 26 T cell receptor beta chains from the same sample are listed, as sequenced in a study of blood T cells in healthy people across ages. Using a J-beta primer mix together with a sample-barcoded 5' primer, a second PCR was run for about 7 to 12 cycles. Using its own MiXCR run on the 5' RACE reads, TCRdb lists one record per CDR3 protein. The sample holds approximately 1,700,000 distinct CDR3 sequences, about 39% seen once. Material for sequencing was blood. These receptor sequences come from a human donor in good health.

CDR3 coding DNA: TGCAGTGCTCCCGGGGGCCTGGGGCCCTCCTACGAGCAGTACTTC. It encodes CSAPGGLGPSYEQYF. V and J are TRBV20-1 and TRBJ2-7; D is tentatively TRBD1 or TRBD2 (6 bases each). CDR3 length: 15 amino acids. The germline V and J ends were trimmed by 5 bases and 0 bases, with 17 bases remaining between them. Germline V gene lookup returns CDR1 DFQATT and CDR2 SNEGSKA (reference sequence).

The J gene is TRBJ2-3, the V gene TRBV5-1; 8 nucleotides agree with TRBD1. Per the germline V gene, CDR1 is SGHRS and CDR2 is YFSETQ. Losses at the gene ends were 6 bases for V and 4 bases for J; bases not matched to a gene: 7. The CDR3 has 14 amino acids. DNA for the CDR3: TGCGCCAGCACCCTGGGACAGGCCGCAGATACGCAGTATTTT. Encoded protein: CASTLGQAADTQYF.

There are a few counts of this clonotype. The genes are TRBV7-9 and TRBJ2-3; no firm D call. The CDR3 extends over 16 amino acids. Deletions cut 5 bases from V and 2 bases from J, with 17 bases between. Germline V gives CDR1 SEHNR, CDR2 FQNEAQ (reference sequence). CDR3 nucleotide sequence: TGTGCCAGCAGCCAAGACGTGCGTATAAACACAGATACGCAGTATTTT. This gives the protein CASSQDVRINTDTQYF.

The CDR3 nucleotides are TGTGCCTGGAGTGGGGGACCGGAGGCTAACTATGGCTACACCTTC. Translation: CAWSGGPEANYGYTF. J is TRBJ1-2 and V is TRBV30; perhaps TRBD1 as D (5 bases). V was trimmed by 1 base and J by 0 bases, leaving 12 bases between them. Per germline, CDR1 GTSNPN and CDR2 SVGIG (reference sequence). The CDR3 sequence is 15 residues long.

This clonotype was counted between two and nine times. This chain uses TRBV12-3 or TRBV12-4 with TRBJ2-3; possibly TRBD2 for D (5 bases). This CDR3 region has 14 residues. V lost 3 bases, J lost 1 base, and 8 bases lay in between. The CDR3 loop is CASSLLARTDTQYF. The CDR3, as DNA: TGTGCCAGCAGTTTGCTAGCCCGCACAGATACGCAGTATTTT.

A few counts support this clonotype. The chain uses TRBV12-3 or TRBV12-4 and TRBJ1-1; possible D gene TRBD1, 5 bases. V was trimmed by 3 bases and J by 2 bases, leaving 7 bases between them. The CDR3 length is 13 residues. This CDR3 reads CASSLTDNTEAFF. The CDR3 DNA sequence: TGTGCCAGCAGTTTGACAGACAACACTGAAGCTTTCTTT.

The V gene is TRBV5-1, the J gene TRBJ1-1, with TRBD1 matching 8 bases. Germline V gene lookup returns CDR1 SGHRS and CDR2 YFSETQ. The CDR3 covers 16 residues. V shed 6 bases, J shed 2 bases, and the junction held 12 bases outside the gene matches. Here the CDR3 reads CASKEGDRFLNTEAFF. The CDR3 DNA is TGCGCCAGCAAGGAAGGGGACAGGTTTCTTAACACTGAAGCTTTCTTT.

V is TRBV6-2 or TRBV6-3 and J is TRBJ2-4; no firm D call. The J call may be in error: the DNA end matches TRBJ2-7 better. The length of the CDR3 is 13 residues. Germline CDR1 reads MNHEY; CDR2 reads SVGEGT. CDR3 bases: TGTGCCAGCAGCCCCAGCTGGTATCCCGAGCAGTACTTC. This codes for CASSPSWYPEQYF.

The V gene is TRBV6-6, the J gene TRBJ1-2; D uncertain. The CDR3 covers 14 residues. The ends were cut back, 6 bases at V and 2 bases at J, with 13 bases in the middle. CDR1 MNHNY and CDR2 SVGAGI come from the germline V gene (reference sequence). CDR3 nucleotide sequence: TGTGCCAGCAGCCGTCCTGAAGGGAACTATGGCTACACCTTC. Protein: CASSRPEGNYGYTF.

This clonotype was seen more than once but under ten times. The chain uses TRBV24-1 and TRBJ1-5, with TRBD1 as a possible D gene (5 bases). Trimming took 9 bases from V and 1 from J, leaving 18 bases between them. From germline, CDR1 is KGHDR and CDR2 SFDVKD. CDR3 length: 16 residues. CDR3 loop: CATPEGLRDSNQPQHF. DNA of the CDR3: TGTGCCACCCCAGAGGGTTTGAGGGACAGCAATCAGCCCCAGCATTTT.

A few counts support this clonotype. This sequence joins TRBV20-1 and TRBJ1-5, with D hard to call. Germline V CDR1 and CDR2: DFQATT, SNEGSKA (reference sequence). The CDR3 spans 13 residues. V was cut by 3 bases and J by 0 bases, with 6 bases left in between. DNA of the CDR3: TGCAGTGCTAGGACAAATAGCAATCAGCCCCAGCATTTT. Translation: CSARTNSNQPQHF.

V usage is TRBV4-2 and J usage is TRBJ1-2; no clear D. The germline V gene has CDR1 LGHNA and CDR2 YNFKEQ. V lost 1 base and J lost 1, with 13 bases in between. CDR3 length equals 16 residues. The chain's CDR3 is CASSQAGEGVNYGYTF. The CDR3 region has the DNA TGTGCCAGCAGCCAAGCTGGGGAGGGAGTTAACTATGGCTACACCTTC.

There are many counts of this clonotype. The chain employs TRBV12-3 or TRBV12-4 and TRBJ2-3; D is unresolved. The V end lost 5 bases, the J end lost 4 bases, and 16 bases lay between the germline ends. CDR3 length equals 15 residues. In nucleotides, the CDR3 is TGTGCCAGCAGTCCTCTTGGCGTAGTCTCAGATACGCAGTATTTT. Translating it yields CASSPLGVVSDTQYF.

This clonotype has only one observation. This CDR3 is CSVKIEGGSSYEQYF. For the CDR3, the DNA is TGCAGCGTTAAAATAGAAGGGGGGAGCTCCTACGAGCAGTACTTC. The genes are TRBV29-1 and TRBJ2-7; D possibly uses TRBD1 or TRBD2 (6 bases each). CDR3 length: 15 amino acids. V lost 5 bases to trimming and J lost 0 bases, with 17 bases between them. Germline V gives CDR1 SQVTM, CDR2 ANQGSEA.

J is TRBJ1-2 and V is TRBV9; the D gene is possibly TRBD1 (6 bases). The CDR3 totals 16 residues. The germline V and J ends were trimmed by 3 bases and 8 bases, with 23 bases remaining between them. The germline V gene has CDR1 SGDLS and CDR2 YYNGEE. The DNA for the CDR3 is TGTGCCAGCAGCGGCCCTAGGGCAGGGGTCACTCCAGGCTACACCTTC. It codes for CASSGPRAGVTPGYTF.

CDR3 sequence (DNA): TGTGCCATCAGTGAGACCCGACAGGGGGCCGGGGCCAACGTCCTGACTTTC. Residues: CAISETRQGAGANVLTF. The chain combines TRBV10-3 with TRBJ2-6; 10 bases fit TRBD1. V was pared by 2 bases and J by 4 bases, with 5 bases of the junction left unmatched. The germline gives CDR1 ENHRY, CDR2 SYGVKD. The length of the CDR3 is 17 residues.

The chain recombines TRBV5-5 with TRBJ1-6, with D perhaps TRBD1 (5 bases). V dropped 4 bases and J dropped 3 bases, with 11 bases sitting between them. Germline V CDR1 and CDR2: SGHKS, YYEKEE (reference sequence). The CDR3 has 15 residues. DNA for the CDR3: TGTGCCAGCAGCCCCAGGGTTTACTATAATTCACCCCTCCACTTT. It yields the protein CASSPRVYYNSPLHF.

The rearrangement links TRBV5-1 to TRBJ2-1; D perhaps matches TRBD2 (5 bases). The length of the CDR3 is 16 residues. Trimming removed 1 base at V and 10 bases at J, with 21 bases between. Germline lookup yields CDR1 SGHRS and CDR2 YFSETQ. Written as DNA, the CDR3 is TGCGCCAGCAGCTTGAGCGGTGGGTTAGGGTCGTACGAGCAGTTCTTC. This sequence encodes CASSLSGGLGSYEQFF.

This clonotype has only a few counts. The chain carries TRBV29-1 and TRBJ2-3, with D hard to call. The length of the CDR3 is 12 residues. Germline V gene data show CDR1 as SQVTM and CDR2 as ANQGSEA. The V gene lost 6 bases and the J gene lost 2 bases, with 9 bases spanning the gap. The CDR3 here is CSVLANTDTQYF. CDR3 nucleotides: TGCAGCGTATTGGCCAACACAGATACGCAGTATTTT.

The chain uses TRBV11-2 and TRBJ2-1; 10 nucleotides line up with TRBD1. The CDR3 is 15 residues long. CDR1 is SGHAT, CDR2 FQNNGV, per germline. With 9 bases clipped from V and 9 bases from J, the junction kept 14 bases outside the gene matches. CDR3 amino acids: CASSQRDRGIREQFF. CDR3 coding DNA: TGTGCCAGTAGCCAACGGGACAGGGGAATTCGTGAGCAGTTCTTC.

The chain couples TRBV4-1 to TRBJ1-2, with D perhaps TRBD1 (6 bases). The V and J ends lost 1 base and 6 bases respectively, with 12 bases between them. Germline CDR1 and CDR2: MGHRA and YSYEKL. The CDR3 sequence is 14 residues long. The DNA of the CDR3 is TGCGCCAGCAGCCAAGTGGGGGCATCTAATGGCTACACCTTC. It is translated as CASSQVGASNGYTF.

The chain is built from TRBV20-1 and TRBJ1-2, with unresolved D. CDR1 and CDR2 (germline): DFQATT, SNEGSKA (reference sequence). The CDR3 has 15 amino acids. V was pared by 0 bases and J by 5 bases, with 16 bases between. The CDR3 sequence: CSARDRVSAAYGYTF. The CDR3 bases are TGCAGTGCTAGAGATCGAGTCAGCGCCGCTTATGGCTACACCTTC.

The rearrangement joins TRBV20-1 to TRBJ2-3; tentative D call: TRBD2 (6 bases). The CDR3 has 14 amino acids. Germline V gene lookup returns CDR1 DFQATT and CDR2 SNEGSKA (reference sequence). With 2 bases removed from V and 3 bases from J, the gap between germline ends came to 12 bases. The chain's CDR3 is CSARRGGDTDTQYF. CDR3 DNA: TGCAGTGCTAGACGGGGCGGGGATACAGATACGCAGTATTTT.

This sequence joins TRBV6-6 and TRBJ1-1, with 8 positions matching TRBD1. Germline V gives CDR1 MNHNY, CDR2 SVGAGI (reference sequence). The CDR3 covers 15 residues. Trimming removed 5 bases from V and 4 bases from J; junction bases left unmatched: 9. The CDR3 DNA reads as TGTGCCAGCAGTCTAGGGTACAGGGGGACCACTGAAGCTTTCTTT. Translated: CASSLGYRGTTEAFF.

In this sample, this clonotype turned up a few times. V and J are TRBV20-1 and TRBJ2-1; 11 nucleotides line up with TRBD2. CDR3 length equals 14 residues. Germline V gives CDR1 DFQATT, CDR2 SNEGSKA (reference sequence). V was pared by 5 bases and J by 4 bases, with 4 bases of the junction left unmatched. CDR3 protein: CSALSGGEYNEQFF. CDR3 coding DNA: TGCAGTGCTCTTAGCGGGGGGGAGTACAATGAGCAGTTCTTC.

This clonotype turned up a few times. The rearrangement joins TRBV28 to TRBJ2-3; 7 bases are shared with TRBD1. V lost 4 bases and J lost 4; bases outside the gene matches: 14. The germline V gene has CDR1 MDHEN and CDR2 SYDVKM. The CDR3 is made up of 17 amino acids. The CDR3 bases are TGTGCCAGCAGTTCAGAACCGGGACAGCCTTCACCAGATACGCAGTATTTT. It translates to CASSSEPGQPSPDTQYF. Together with reference TRBV28 and TRBJ2-3, the CDR3 gives the full variable domain: DVKVTQSSRYLVKRTGEKVFLECVQDMDHENMFWYRQDPGLGLRLIYFSYDVKMKEKGDIPEGYSVSREKKERFSLILESASTNQTSMYLCASSSEPGQPSPDTQYFGPGTRLTVL.